This TCR beta chain was recovered during a study of T-cell memory formation after mild COVID-19. Overall study context: The TCR clusters were mostly specific to one donor. General study findings and limits: Within pre-infection memory, some responding clones were found, suggesting cross-reactive memory joined. CD8+ contracting clones occupied EMRA, while CD4+ ones occupied mainly CM and EM.

In germline, CDR1 is SGHTA, CDR2 FQGNSA. With 2 bases removed from V and 0 bases from J, the gap between germline ends came to 8 bases. This CDR3 spans 15 amino acids. Regarding this clonotype: The target antigen is unknown.

TCRdb used MiXCR to reprocess the 5' RACE reads, holding one entry per CDR3 protein. Of about 360,000 distinct CDR3 sequences listed, roughly an eighth are singletons. The receptor was derived from a young man who had mild COVID-19 (a few samples of this study predate the infection). Cell type and time point are not known. V usage is TRBV7-2 and J usage is TRBJ1-3; D possibly corresponds to TRBD1 (5 bases). The sample comprised PBMCs or a T cell subset sorted from them (not recorded which). This chain's CDR3 is CASSLNRPSGNTIYF. The CDR3 nucleotides read TGTGCCAGCAGCTTAAACAGGCCCTCTGGAAACACCATATATTTT.